This TCR beta chain was observed in a study of CD8 T cells in ankylosing spondylitis (TCRdb year 2017). Context from the whole study: The study set out to find disease-linked TCR variants by profiling T cell receptor beta repertoires in ankylosing spondylitis patients and healthy donors. In total, the full study cohort was made up of over a hundred healthy donors and about two dozen ankylosing spondylitis patients. Samples of peripheral blood were taken, and for ankylosing spondylitis patients, synovial fluid was collected as well. Study-wide conclusions, independent of this receptor: Some TCR beta motif variants had previously been reported in synovial fluid and blood of reactive arthritis patients, which suggested common disease-initiation mechanisms. According to the report, matched synovial fluid samples from ankylosing spondylitis patients were significantly enriched for the disease-linked clones. A CD8+ phenotype was shown by the disease-linked clones, which were found at relatively low frequencies in peripheral blood. A TCR beta motif made up of fewer than 10 highly homologous amino acid variants appeared to be characteristic of blood from ankylosing spondylitis patients.

Sequencing used an Illumina HiSeq 2500. Quantitative 5'-RACE with molecular barcodes was used to prepare TCR beta libraries. The published analysis was carried out like this. A new computational method based on a probabilistic model of VDJ rearrangement was used to identify disease-linked TCR variants. TCRdb cleaned the public reads at Q25 with fastp, built clones with MiXCR and kept in-frame beta chains. Identical CDR3 proteins give one entry, which carries the most common genes and DNA. The V and J calls come from TCRdb's annotation, not from the publication. A total of approximately 300,000 distinct CDR3 sequences appear in this sample, around 7.6% of them only once. 14% to 15% of the sample comes from the top ten. As to this clonotype: This clone's antigen is unknown. Nothing much larger sits one base from this clone, and base qualities are not available.

What was sequenced was blood, either unsorted or a sorted T cell fraction (not recorded which). The receptor's source is a male donor with ankylosing spondylitis.

CDR3 region: CASSPTAGPASNQPQHF. The nucleotide sequence is TGTGCCAGCTCACCAACGGCAGGTCCCGCTAGCAATCAGCCCCAGCATTTT. The chain is made from TRBV18 and TRBJ1-5; the D gene lacks a confident call. The CDR3, from cysteine to phenylalanine, totals 17 residues. Only the CDR3 part of the read is kept: 51 bases, read in frame from the first base. CDR1 and CDR2, looked up from the germline V gene, are KGHSH and LQKENI. The trim is 2 bases for V and 0 bases for J, with a gap of 14 bases between the germline ends.